One sample yielded the 22 T cell receptor beta chains listed below, sequenced in a study of blood T cell repertoires in COVID-19. Using immunoSEQ multiplex PCR, the repertoire was profiled, and TCRdb retains in-frame clones only, with some absent. The table shows roughly 190,000 clones, with 80% to 90% occurring only once. The sample was peripheral blood. Every receptor here comes from a woman in her 70s with COVID-19, enrolled during active disease.

This clone was seen a single time. The chain employs TRBV7-9 and TRBJ2-1; 10 bases agree with TRBD2. Germline trimming cut 4 bases from V and 2 bases from J; bases unmatched to any gene: 2. Germline lookup yields CDR1 SEHNR and CDR2 FQNEAQ (reference sequence). The CDR3 totals 15 residues. The CDR3 DNA reads as TGTGCCAGCAGCTCGAGCGGGAGGGCCTACAATGAGCAGTTCTTC. Its protein is CASSSSGRAYNEQFF.

The chain has TRBV9 and TRBJ1-2; D is uncertain. The germline V gene encodes CDR1 SGDLS and CDR2 YYNGEE. Trimming removed 8 bases from V and 1 base from J, with 6 bases in between. This CDR3 has 11 amino acids. The CDR3 loop reads CASSNNYGYTF. DNA for the CDR3: TGTGCCAGTAGTAATAACTATGGCTACACCTTC. Variable domain in full (rest from reference TRBV9 and TRBJ1-2): DSGVTQTPKHLITATGQRVTLRCSPRSGDLSVYWYQQSLDQGLQFLIQYYNGEERAKGNILERFSAQQFPDLHSELNLSSLELGDSALYFCASSNNYGYTFGSGTRLTVV.

This chain uses TRBV5-4 with TRBJ1-1; D not resolved. This CDR3 spans 14 amino acids. Trimming removed 4 bases at V and 3 bases at J, with 13 bases between. The V gene's germline CDR1 is SGHNT and CDR2 YYREEE (reference sequence). CDR3 loop: CASSPVTGYTEAFF. The CDR3 nucleotides read TGTGCCAGCAGCCCGGTTACGGGGTACACTGAAGCTTTCTTT.

In DNA form, the CDR3 reads TGCGCCAGCAGCCTGCGACAGCCCGCGGCTACTTCTGGAAACACCATATATTTT. Translating gives CASSLRQPAATSGNTIYF. The chain uses TRBV5-1 and TRBJ1-3; a weak D match, TRBD1 (5 bases). Germline CDR1 is SGHRS and CDR2 is YFSETQ. The ends were cut back, 4 bases at V and 1 base at J, with 21 bases in the middle. CDR3 size: 18 residues.

Here the CDR3 DNA reads TGCAGCGTTTTAGGGACAGTCCCCTACGAGCAGTACTTC. As protein: CSVLGTVPYEQYF. The genes are TRBV29-1 and TRBJ2-7, with 7 nucleotides matching TRBD1. V lost 5 bases to trimming and J lost 2 bases; unmatched junction nucleotides: 6. Germline V CDR1 and CDR2: SQVTM, ANQGSEA. The length of the CDR3 is 13 residues.

This clone was picked up one time. V gene TRBV3-1 (or the pseudogene TRBV3-2) combines with J gene TRBJ1-2; no clear D. Trimming pared 5 bases from V and 7 bases from J, leaving 8 bases between. Germline V lookup: CDR1 LGHDT, CDR2 YNNKEL (reference sequence). The CDR3 contains 11 residues. The CDR3 sequence: CASSSKSGYTF. The CDR3 bases are TGTGCCAGCAGCTCGAAGAGTGGCTACACCTTC.

J is TRBJ1-2 and V is TRBV5-1, with a tentative D call TRBD1 (6 bases). V was cut by 4 bases and J by 8 bases, with 18 bases left in between. CDR3 length: 14 residues. Germline V gene lookup returns CDR1 SGHRS and CDR2 YFSETQ. The CDR3 spells CASSATGPRQGYTF. The CDR3 bases are TGCGCCAGCAGCGCGACAGGACCGAGGCAGGGCTACACCTTC.

This clone appeared a few times. This chain uses TRBV11-3 with TRBJ2-2; the D is unclear. The germline CDR1 and CDR2 sequences are SGHNT and YENEEA. Trimming removed 1 base at V and 5 bases at J, with 2 bases between. The CDR3 contains 12 residues. CDR3 DNA: TGTGCCAGCAGCTTAGCGACCGGGGAGCTGTTTTTT. It is translated as CASSLATGELFF.

The chain combines TRBV19 with TRBJ2-1; 10 nucleotides agree with TRBD1. The CDR3 sequence is 14 residues long. After removal of 10 bases from V and 3 bases from J, the junction contained 6 bases not matched to a gene. Germline V gives CDR1 LNHDA, CDR2 SQIVND (reference sequence). CDR3 region: CATIRTGGYNEQFF. In DNA form, the CDR3 reads TGTGCCACTATCAGGACAGGGGGCTACAATGAGCAGTTCTTC.

This sequence joins TRBV9 and TRBJ2-1, with D maybe TRBD2 (5 bases). V dropped 4 bases and J dropped 1 base, with 12 bases sitting between them. Germline V lookup: CDR1 SGDLS, CDR2 YYNGEE. The CDR3 is 15 residues long. The CDR3 reads CASSLSGQSYNEQFF. DNA for the CDR3: TGTGCCAGCAGCTTGAGCGGTCAGTCCTACAATGAGCAGTTCTTC.

This clone has just a few counts. The V gene is TRBV30, the J gene TRBJ1-2, with 8 bases lining up with TRBD1. CDR1 and CDR2 from the germline V gene are GTSNPN and SVGIG (reference sequence). The V gene end was trimmed by 4 bases and the J gene end by 2 bases; junction bases not matched to a gene: 6. This CDR3 is 14 amino acids long. As DNA, the CDR3 is TGTGCCTGGACAAACGACAGGGGAAACTATGGCTACACCTTC. This sequence encodes CAWTNDRGNYGYTF.

This sequence joins TRBV6-6 and TRBJ1-5; D may be TRBD1 (5 bases). V gave up 5 bases and J gave up 7 bases, with 15 bases separating them. Germline lookup yields CDR1 MNHNY and CDR2 SVGAGI (reference sequence). The CDR3 loop spans 14 amino acids. The CDR3: CASSPPRVTQPQHF. The CDR3 region has the DNA TGTGCCAGCAGTCCCCCCAGGGTAACACAGCCCCAGCATTTT.

The chain joins TRBV30 to TRBJ1-6; 7 nucleotides align to TRBD1. The CDR3 is made up of 14 amino acids. Germline CDR1 and CDR2: GTSNPN and SVGIG (reference sequence). CDR3 nucleotide sequence: TGTGCTTACAGGGGCCTCCTTTATAATTCACCCCTCCACTTT. This encodes CAYRGLLYNSPLHF. Full variable domain (missing parts from reference TRBV30 and TRBJ1-6): SQTIHQWPATLVQPVGSPLSLECTVEGTSNPNLYWYRQAAGRGLQLLFYSVGIGQISSEVPQNLSASRPQDRQFILSSKKLLLSDSGFYLCAYRGLLYNSPLHFGNGTRLTVT.

The gene calls are TRBV3-1 (or the pseudogene TRBV3-2) and TRBJ1-5; weak D call: TRBD1 (5 bases). CDR3 length: 13 amino acids. Trimming took 4 bases from V and 10 from J, leaving 14 bases between them. CDR1 is LGHDT and CDR2 is YNNKEL in the germline V gene (reference sequence). CDR3 DNA sequence: TGTGCCAGCAGCCGCGCGGGGCCCGCACCCCAGCATTTT. It encodes CASSRAGPAPQHF.

The chain recombines TRBV28 with TRBJ2-7; perhaps TRBD1 as D (6 bases). CDR1 and CDR2 from the germline V gene are MDHEN and SYDVKM. Trimming cost V 4 bases and J 3 bases, with 19 bases left between them. The CDR3 has 16 amino acids. CDR3 coding DNA: TGTGCCAGCAGTTATGGCCCGGGACAAGGCCTCTACGAGCAGTACTTC. This gives the protein CASSYGPGQGLYEQYF. Based on the CDR3 plus reference TRBV28 and TRBJ2-7, the full variable domain is DVKVTQSSRYLVKRTGEKVFLECVQDMDHENMFWYRQDPGLGLRLIYFSYDVKMKEKGDIPEGYSVSREKKERFSLILESASTNQTSMYLCASSYGPGQGLYEQYFGPGTRLTVT.

The genes are TRBV6-5 and TRBJ2-1; 10 bases map to TRBD2. CDR3 length: 13 amino acids. Germline CDR1 MNHEY, CDR2 SVGAGI. V shed 5 bases and J 10 bases; nucleotides not matched to a gene: 5. CDR3 DNA sequence: TGTGCCAGCAGTCTAGCGGGAGTGAGGGAGCAGTTCTTC. Protein: CASSLAGVREQFF.

The genes are TRBV5-1 and TRBJ2-1; 9 nucleotides agree with TRBD2. Germline assignment: CDR1 SGHRS and CDR2 YFSETQ. The length of the CDR3 is 15 residues. V was pared by 4 bases and J by 5 bases, with 7 bases of the junction left unmatched. The CDR3 reads CASSLSGSRDNEQFF. As DNA, the CDR3 is TGCGCCAGCAGCCTTAGCGGGAGTCGAGACAATGAGCAGTTCTTC.

Here the CDR3 DNA reads TGCGCCAGCAGCTTGGATTCAGGACAGGCTTCTGGCTACACCTTC. Translated: CASSLDSGQASGYTF. The chain joins TRBV5-1 to TRBJ1-2, with 7 bases that match TRBD1. Germline lookup yields CDR1 SGHRS and CDR2 YFSETQ. With V trimmed by 0 bases and J by 7 bases, 9 bases remained unmatched. There are 15 residues in the CDR3.

CDR3 region: CASSLAGTGGDQQFF. CDR3 nucleotide sequence: TGTGCCAGCAGCTTGGCCGGGACAGGGGGAGATCAGCAGTTCTTC. The chain couples TRBV5-6 to TRBJ2-1, with TRBD1 identical over 11 bases. The junction had 7 bases not matched to a gene; V was cut back by 0 bases and J by 11 bases. The CDR3 is 15 amino acids. CDR1 is SGHDT, CDR2 YYEEEE, per germline.

This clone was seen once. The rearrangement links TRBV7-9 to TRBJ1-1, with 7 bases fitting TRBD1. Trimming took 4 bases from V and 8 from J; bases not matched to a gene: 13. CDR3 length equals 15 residues. CDR1 is SEHNR and CDR2 is FQNEAQ in the germline V gene (reference sequence). The chain's CDR3 is CASSSGRQGRGEAFF. The CDR3 DNA reads TGTGCCAGCAGCTCAGGGCGACAGGGCAGGGGGGAAGCTTTCTTT.

The chain recombines TRBV28 with TRBJ1-1; 8 bases map to TRBD1. Trimming cost V 6 bases and J 1 base; bases outside gene matches: 4. Germline assignment: CDR1 MDHEN and CDR2 SYDVKM. The CDR3 totals 14 residues. CDR3: CASRPDRENTEAFF. As DNA, the CDR3 is TGTGCCAGCAGGCCGGACAGGGAGAACACTGAAGCTTTCTTT.

The rearrangement joins TRBV27 to TRBJ1-1; 7 bases align to TRBD1. Germline V gene lookup returns CDR1 MNHEY and CDR2 SMNVEV (reference sequence). This CDR3 has 13 residues. The J segment lost 7 bases and the V segment lost 4 bases, leaving 6 bases of the junction unmatched. CDR3 nucleotides: TGTGCCAGCAGTTACGGGACAGTTAATGAAGCTTTCTTT. It codes for CASSYGTVNEAFF.